Below, 25 T cell receptor beta chains from the same sample are listed, as sequenced in a study of shared clonotypes between healthy human individuals. Profiled with immunoSEQ multiplex PCR; TCRdb holds only in-frame clones, not every one. The sample contains 800,000 to 1,200,000 clones, more than 75% of which appear only once. The sample was memory CD4+ T cells from PBMCs. The subset: CD45RA-negative fraction. The source is a man younger than 35 in good health. Some clones in this sample may be carry-over from other donors' samples.

This chain joins TRBV6-1 and TRBJ1-3, with 7 bases lining up with TRBD1. Germline V gene data show CDR1 as MNHNS and CDR2 as SASEGT. This CDR3 has 16 residues. The V and J ends lost 4 bases and 1 base, in that order; junction bases with no gene match: 7. The CDR3 spells CASSASRGRSGNTIYF. For the CDR3, the DNA is TGTGCCAGCAGTGCCAGCAGGGGGAGGTCTGGAAACACCATATATTTT.

This chain uses TRBV11-2 with TRBJ2-3, with 11 bases matching TRBD2. This CDR3 region has 16 residues. V trimming: 5 bases; J trimming: 0 bases; junction bases outside the gene matches: 4. CDR1 is SGHAT, CDR2 FQNNGV, per germline. For the CDR3, the DNA is TGTGCCAGCAGCGCTAGCGGGAGGTCTAGCACAGATACGCAGTATTTT. The encoded protein is CASSASGRSSTDTQYF.

The V and J genes are TRBV4-3 and TRBJ1-2; D might be TRBD1 (6 bases). V dropped 1 base and J dropped 9 bases, with 21 bases sitting between them. Germline V gene lookup returns CDR1 LGHNA and CDR2 YSLEER. The CDR3 totals 16 residues. For the CDR3, the DNA is TGCGCCAGCAGCCAAGCACAGGGTAGGGCTATGGGGAGCTACACCTTC. It encodes CASSQAQGRAMGSYTF.

This clone was detected only a few times. V is TRBV30 and J is TRBJ1-5; D is undetermined. Germline loops: CDR1 GTSNPN, CDR2 SVGIG (reference sequence). This CDR3 is built from 12 residues. V was cut by 4 bases and J by 5 bases, with 9 bases left in between. The DNA for the CDR3 is TGTGCCTGGAATCTAGGTTATCAGCCCCAGCATTTT. Its translation: CAWNLGYQPQHF.

The chain recombines TRBV6-1 with TRBJ1-4; TRBD1 matches 7 bases. The CDR3 runs 17 residues. J lost 8 bases, V lost 4 bases, and 16 bases had no gene match. From germline, CDR1 is MNHNS and CDR2 SASEGT. CDR3 amino acids: CASSAGILRQGGEKLFF. The CDR3 DNA is TGTGCCAGCAGTGCGGGCATTCTGCGACAGGGCGGCGAAAAACTGTTTTTT.

The chain is built from TRBV27 and TRBJ1-1, with D possibly matching TRBD1 (5 bases). The CDR3 has 14 amino acids. CDR1 and CDR2 (germline): MNHEY, SMNVEV (reference sequence). Trimming shortened V by 6 bases and J by 1 base, and 12 bases separated the two germline ends. CDR3 sequence (DNA): TGTGCCAGCAGCCCCAGGGAGGGGAACACTGAAGCTTTCTTT. Its translation: CASSPREGNTEAFF.

V is TRBV7-2 and J is TRBJ1-5, with D tentatively TRBD1 (6 bases). The length of the CDR3 is 16 residues. V lost 5 bases and J lost 2, with 16 bases in between. The germline CDR1 and CDR2 sequences are SGHTA and FQGNSA. For the CDR3, the DNA is TGTGCCAGCAGCACAGAACAGGGAAATCGCAATCAGCCCCAGCATTTT. Its translation is CASSTEQGNRNQPQHF. Together with reference TRBV7-2 and TRBJ1-5, the CDR3 gives the full variable domain: GAGVSQSPSNKVTEKGKDVELRCDPISGHTALYWYRQSLGQGLEFLIYFQGNSAPDKSGLPSDRFSAERTGGSVSTLTIQRTQQEDSAVYLCASSTEQGNRNQPQHFGDGTRLSIL.

This chain uses TRBV19 with TRBJ2-7, with 12 bases identical to TRBD2. CDR3 length: 16 residues. CDR1 is LNHDA and CDR2 is SQIVND in the germline V gene (reference sequence). The junction had 6 bases not matched to a gene; V was cut back by 3 bases and J by 3 bases. CDR3: CASSIEGTSGFYEQYF. The CDR3 nucleotides read TGTGCCAGTAGTATCGAGGGGACTAGCGGGTTCTACGAGCAGTACTTC.

This sequence joins TRBV7-9 and TRBJ2-2; D unresolved. The V end was cut by 2 bases, the J end by 4 bases, with 14 bases between. Germline-derived CDR1 and CDR2 are SEHNR and FQNEAQ (reference sequence). This CDR3 is 16 amino acids long. The CDR3 reads CASSLTGARGTGELFF. The CDR3 DNA reads TGTGCCAGCAGCTTAACGGGCGCCCGAGGCACCGGGGAGCTGTTTTTT.

This clone appeared once. The chain employs TRBV5-1 and TRBJ2-7, with D perhaps matching TRBD2 (5 bases). Germline CDR1 reads SGHRS; CDR2 reads YFSETQ. V was cut by 4 bases and J by 0 bases, with 14 bases left in between. There are 15 residues in the CDR3. CDR3 nucleotide sequence: TGCGCCAGCAGCCCAGCGGACGGTGACTCCTACGAGCAGTACTTC. It encodes CASSPADGDSYEQYF.

This clone has just a few counts. This rearrangement joins TRBV29-1 to TRBJ1-1; D is uncertain. The V gene's germline CDR1 is SQVTM and CDR2 ANQGSEA. The CDR3 length is 12 residues. The V end was cut by 1 base, the J end by 4 bases, with 7 bases between. Written as DNA, the CDR3 is TGCAGCGTTGAAGCTTGGGGCACTGAAGCTTTCTTT. Amino acid sequence: CSVEAWGTEAFF.

The genes are TRBV7-3 and TRBJ1-1; possibly TRBD1 for D (6 bases). The germline V gene has CDR1 SGHTA and CDR2 FQGTGA. The CDR3 covers 13 residues. V was pared by 2 bases and J by 8 bases, with 12 bases between. CDR3 residues: CASSLGGQSEAFF. As DNA, the CDR3 is TGTGCCAGCAGCTTAGGGGGACAAAGCGAAGCTTTCTTT.

The DNA of the CDR3 is TGTGCCAGCAGTTCCCGGACAGGGGGACGGGAGACCCAGTACTTC. As protein: CASSSRTGGRETQYF. This sequence joins TRBV28 and TRBJ2-5, with TRBD1 matching 10 bases. The length of the CDR3 is 15 residues. J was trimmed by 5 bases and V by 4 bases; bases with no gene match: 7. The V gene's germline CDR1 is MDHEN and CDR2 SYDVKM.

CDR3 DNA: TGTGCCAGCAGCTCTAGGACGGGTTCCTACGAGCAGTACTTC. It encodes CASSSRTGSYEQYF. The chain employs TRBV11-1 and TRBJ2-7; D is unclear. CDR3 length: 14 amino acids. V lost 4 bases and J lost 1, with 11 bases in between. Germline lookup yields CDR1 SGHAT and CDR2 FQDESV (reference sequence).

This clone was picked up a small number of times. The genes are TRBV27 and TRBJ2-2; D not certain. Germline values: CDR1 MNHEY, CDR2 SMNVEV (reference sequence). V lost 5 bases and J lost 5, with 9 bases in between. The CDR3 has 13 amino acids. CDR3 protein: CASSLVVTGELFF. CDR3 nucleotides: TGTGCCAGCAGTCTGGTAGTTACCGGGGAGCTGTTTTTT.

This chain uses TRBV5-1 with TRBJ2-7; 9 positions match TRBD1. Trimming at V came to 4 bases and at J to 5 bases, leaving 10 bases not matched to a gene. In germline, CDR1 is SGHRS, CDR2 YFSETQ. This CDR3 contains 15 residues. The CDR3 DNA follows: TGCGCCAGCAGCCTAGGGACAGGGAGGACCCACGAGCAGTACTTC. Protein product: CASSLGTGRTHEQYF.

The gene calls are TRBV2 and TRBJ2-7, with 7 bases that match TRBD1. The CDR3 runs to 12 residues. Germline V lookup: CDR1 SNHLY, CDR2 FYNNEI. The V segment lost 6 bases and the J segment 6 bases; nucleotides outside the gene matches: 5. This CDR3 is CASRENRGEQYF. Here the CDR3 DNA reads TGTGCCAGCAGAGAGAACAGGGGCGAGCAGTACTTC.

The J gene is TRBJ2-3, the V gene TRBV7-2; 10 bases agree with TRBD2. J gave up 7 bases and V 4 bases, and 14 bases lay outside the gene matches. CDR1 is SGHTA, CDR2 FQGNSA, per germline. The CDR3 contains 17 residues. In DNA form, the CDR3 reads TGTGCCAGCAGCTCTCCTAGCGGGAGCCCTTCCCCCAATACGCAGTATTTT. Translating gives CASSSPSGSPSPNTQYF.

The gene calls are TRBV5-6 and TRBJ2-5; tentative D call: TRBD2 (8 bases). Germline V gene lookup returns CDR1 SGHDT and CDR2 YYEEEE. The CDR3 loop spans 16 amino acids. The V end lost 6 bases, the J end lost 2 bases, and 20 bases lay between the germline ends. This chain's CDR3 is CASNLLAAGGQETQYF. In DNA, the CDR3 is TGTGCCAGCAACCTACTAGCGGCAGGGGGGCAAGAGACCCAGTACTTC.

This clone has more than one count but fewer than ten. The chain carries TRBV7-9 and TRBJ1-5; D unclear. CDR3 length equals 13 residues. Germline V gene sequence: CDR1 SEHNR, CDR2 FQNEAQ (reference sequence). Trimming cost V 5 bases and J 5 bases, with 10 bases left between them. CDR3 protein: CASSPWTDQPQHF. CDR3 bases: TGTGCCAGCAGCCCATGGACGGATCAGCCCCAGCATTTT.

The rearrangement uses TRBV7-2 and TRBJ1-2; D is possibly TRBD1 (6 bases). V lost 2 bases and J 2 bases, leaving 15 bases between the germline ends. The CDR3 extends over 16 amino acids. Germline assignment: CDR1 SGHTA and CDR2 FQGNSA. The CDR3 spells CASSLKGRDTNYGYTF. The DNA of the CDR3 is TGTGCCAGCAGCTTAAAGGGTCGGGACACCAACTATGGCTACACCTTC.

The chain is built from TRBV9 and TRBJ1-4; 7 bases align to TRBD1. The CDR3 covers 18 residues. V was clipped by 3 bases and J by 4 bases; unmatched bases: 15. Per the germline V gene, CDR1 is SGDLS and CDR2 is YYNGEE. CDR3 protein: CASSANRETGLNNEKLFF. CDR3 sequence (DNA): TGTGCCAGCAGCGCCAACAGAGAGACAGGGCTTAATAATGAAAAACTGTTTTTT.

The chain links TRBV14 to TRBJ1-3, with unresolved D. V lost 1 base and J 8 bases, leaving 12 bases between the germline ends. This CDR3 has 14 amino acids. CDR1 SGHDN and CDR2 FVKESK come from the germline V gene. The CDR3 DNA reads as TGTGCCAGCAGCCAAGTGGGGTTCGGGCACACCATATATTTT. Translation: CASSQVGFGHTIYF. The full variable domain, completed using reference TRBV14 and TRBJ1-3, is EAGVTQFPSHSVIEKGQTVTLRCDPISGHDNLYWYRRVMGKEIKFLLHFVKESKQDESGMPNNRFLAERTGGTYSTLKVQPAELEDSGVYFCASSQVGFGHTIYFGEGSWLTVV.

This rearrangement joins TRBV28 to TRBJ1-1; 7 positions agree with TRBD1. This CDR3 comprises 16 residues. Germline CDR1 and CDR2: MDHEN and SYDVKM. After removal of 4 bases from V and 0 bases from J, the junction contained 8 bases not matched to a gene. CDR3 sequence reads: CASSYDRDALNTEAFF. Here the CDR3 DNA reads TGTGCCAGCAGTTACGACAGGGATGCGCTGAACACTGAAGCTTTCTTT.

This clone has more than one count but fewer than ten. This sequence joins TRBV6-4 and TRBJ2-1; 10 bases match TRBD2. The CDR3 loop spans 16 amino acids. Germline loops: CDR1 MRHNA, CDR2 SNTAGT. After removal of 0 bases from V and 3 bases from J, the junction contained 2 bases not matched to a gene. CDR3 region: CASSDSLAGDYNEQFF. CDR3 DNA sequence: TGTGCCAGCAGTGACTCTCTAGCGGGAGACTACAATGAGCAGTTCTTC.